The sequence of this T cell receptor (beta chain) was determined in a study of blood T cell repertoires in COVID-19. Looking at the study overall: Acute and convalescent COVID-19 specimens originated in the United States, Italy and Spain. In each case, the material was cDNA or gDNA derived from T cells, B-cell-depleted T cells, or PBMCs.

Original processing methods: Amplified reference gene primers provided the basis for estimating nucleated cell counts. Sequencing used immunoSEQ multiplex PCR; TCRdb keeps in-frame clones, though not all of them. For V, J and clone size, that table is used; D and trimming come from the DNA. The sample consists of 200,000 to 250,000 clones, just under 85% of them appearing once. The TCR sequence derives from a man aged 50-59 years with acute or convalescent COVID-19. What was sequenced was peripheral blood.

The CDR3 sequence: CASSQNGVPLSGNTIYF. DNA for the CDR3: TGTGCCAGCAGCCAGAACGGGGTCCCCCTATCTGGAAACACCATATATTTT. The J gene is TRBJ1-3, the V gene TRBV11-2; D gene unclear. Germline V gene data show CDR1 as SGHAT and CDR2 as FQNNGV. The CDR3 consists of 17 residues. The ends were cut back, 5 bases at V and 1 base at J, with 18 bases in the middle.